The 29 T cell receptor beta chains given below trace back to one sample, sequenced in a study of shared clonotypes between healthy human individuals. Repertoires were generated with immunoSEQ multiplex PCR, while TCRdb's copy carries only in-frame clones and drops some. The table records about 1.5 million clones, 95% to 99% of them present only once. Sequencing was done on a sample of naive CD4+ T cells sorted from blood. Described subset: CD45RA+ positively selected. Receptors were obtained from a man aged 30 to 45 in good health.

The chain combines TRBV15 with TRBJ2-7, with 7 bases identical to TRBD1. V shed 3 bases, J shed 9 bases, and the junction held 8 bases outside the gene matches. Per the germline V gene, CDR1 is LNHNV and CDR2 is YYDKDF (reference sequence). This CDR3 spans 13 amino acids. This CDR3 is CATSRDRFPRQYF. CDR3 bases: TGTGCCACCAGCAGGGACAGGTTTCCTAGGCAGTACTTC.

The genes are TRBV7-9 and TRBJ2-7; D unclear. Germline CDR1 and CDR2: SEHNR and FQNEAQ (reference sequence). Trimming stripped 6 bases from V and 0 bases from J, with 15 bases between. The CDR3 length is 15 residues. The CDR3 sequence: CASRNLAASSYEQYF. The CDR3 DNA sequence: TGTGCCAGCAGAAACTTAGCAGCGAGCTCCTACGAGCAGTACTTC.

V gene TRBV18 combines with J gene TRBJ2-2, with TRBD1 as a possible D gene (6 bases). This CDR3 comprises 15 residues. V lost 2 bases to trimming and J lost 4 bases, with 11 bases between them. Germline lookup yields CDR1 KGHSH and CDR2 LQKENI. CDR3 region: CASSPTGPSTGELFF. CDR3 sequence (DNA): TGTGCCAGCTCACCAACAGGGCCAAGCACCGGGGAGCTGTTTTTT.

The chain links TRBV28 to TRBJ2-1, with 8 bases aligning to TRBD2. Trimming removed 4 bases from V and 2 bases from J; junction bases left unmatched: 7. The germline gives CDR1 MDHEN, CDR2 SYDVKM. The CDR3 has 16 residues. CDR3 nucleotides: TGTGCCAGCAGTTCCATTAGCGGGGAAACCTACAATGAGCAGTTCTTC. This gives the protein CASSSISGETYNEQFF.

This rearrangement joins TRBV19 to TRBJ1-2; the match to TRBD1 covers 7 bases. The CDR3 loop spans 14 amino acids. Germline V gene sequence: CDR1 LNHDA, CDR2 SQIVND (reference sequence). Unmatched junction bases numbered 6, after V lost 4 bases and J lost 4 bases. This CDR3 is CASSNDRALYGYTF. In DNA form, the CDR3 reads TGTGCCAGTAGTAACGACAGGGCCCTCTATGGCTACACCTTC.

The rearrangement uses TRBV6-5 and TRBJ2-7; no firm D call. V lost 2 bases and J 4 bases, leaving 9 bases between the germline ends. Germline V lookup: CDR1 MNHEY, CDR2 SVGAGI. The CDR3 has 13 amino acids. In DNA, the CDR3 is TGTGCCAGCAGTTACGGCGGCAGGTACGAGCAGTACTTC. Translating gives CASSYGGRYEQYF.

This chain joins TRBV18 and TRBJ2-7; no definite D call. In germline, CDR1 is KGHSH, CDR2 LQKENI. The CDR3 is 16 residues long. Trimming took 3 bases from V and 0 from J, leaving 15 bases between them. The CDR3 spells CASSPLAFIFSYEQYF. CDR3 nucleotides: TGTGCCAGCTCACCGCTCGCTTTTATTTTCTCCTACGAGCAGTACTTC.

The chain has TRBV4-1 and TRBJ1-1; 9 bases match TRBD1. The germline gives CDR1 MGHRA, CDR2 YSYEKL. CDR3 length: 15 amino acids. J lost 10 bases, V lost 1 base, and 10 bases had no gene match. The CDR3 protein is CASSQGGTGRTRAFF. The CDR3 DNA sequence: TGCGCCAGCAGCCAAGGTGGGACAGGGCGCACTCGAGCTTTCTTT.

This clone was observed once. Additional DNA sequences in this sample encode the identical CDR3. The V and J genes are TRBV10-3 and TRBJ2-7, with 8 bases that match TRBD1. V dropped 6 bases and J dropped 0; count of bases not matched to a gene: 4. The CDR3 has 14 amino acids. Germline lookup yields CDR1 ENHRY and CDR2 SYGVKD. The CDR3 nucleotides are TGTGCCATCAGGGGGACAGGTAGCTCCTACGAGCAGTACTTC. Protein sequence: CAIRGTGSSYEQYF.

The CDR3 here is CASSWTGDSSYEQYF. The CDR3 nucleotides are TGTGCCAGCAGTTGGACAGGGGACAGCTCCTACGAGCAGTACTTC. V and J are TRBV7-9 and TRBJ2-7; the match to TRBD1 covers 9 bases. CDR1 and CDR2 from the germline V gene are SEHNR and FQNEAQ (reference sequence). The CDR3 consists of 15 residues. V was pared by 6 bases and J by 0 bases, with 6 bases of the junction left unmatched.

This chain connects TRBV28 to TRBJ2-1; 7 positions agree with TRBD1. CDR1 is MDHEN and CDR2 is SYDVKM in the germline V gene. The CDR3 runs to 15 residues. Unmatched junction bases numbered 15, after V lost 11 bases and J lost 5 bases. The CDR3 bases are TGTGCCCTCAGCGGCTTTGGACAGGCTAACAATGAGCAGTTCTTC. Its protein product is CALSGFGQANNEQFF.

As for this clone: Distinct nucleotide sequences in the sample also encode this CDR3. The V call is TRBV7-2, the J call TRBJ1-5; 8 bases agree with TRBD1. Trimming at V came to 3 bases and at J to 2 bases, leaving 0 bases not matched to a gene. Germline loops: CDR1 SGHTA, CDR2 FQGNSA. The CDR3 is made up of 14 amino acids. The CDR3 coding sequence is TGTGCCAGCAGCTTGGACAGGGGCAATCAGCCCCAGCATTTT. Translation gives CASSLDRGNQPQHF.

The sample holds one count of this clone. The rearrangement joins TRBV15 to TRBJ2-3; D might be TRBD1 (5 bases). Germline V gives CDR1 LNHNV, CDR2 YYDKDF (reference sequence). The ends were cut back, 7 bases at V and 4 bases at J, with 9 bases in the middle. CDR3 size: 12 residues. CDR3 DNA: TGTGCCACCACCGGACACGCAGATACGCAGTATTTT. Translated: CATTGHADTQYF.

The chain carries TRBV10-1 and TRBJ2-2; unclear D gene. V was pared by 4 bases and J by 4 bases, with 7 bases between. The CDR3 runs 13 residues. Germline loops: CDR1 WNHNN, CDR2 SYGVQD (reference sequence). The CDR3 nucleotides read TGCGCCAGCAGTGGCCGCCTCACCGGGGAGCTGTTTTTT. Protein sequence: CASSGRLTGELFF.

This clone is a singleton in its sample. The chain is built from TRBV6-1 and TRBJ2-5; the match to TRBD2 covers 8 bases. The CDR3 runs 13 residues. Unmatched junction bases numbered 11, after V lost 8 bases and J lost 9 bases. Germline values: CDR1 MNHNS, CDR2 SASEGT. The CDR3 spells CASANGLASSQYF. The CDR3 nucleotides are TGTGCCAGCGCCAACGGACTAGCTTCGTCCCAGTACTTC.

The gene calls are TRBV19 and TRBJ1-1; no definite D call. Trimming pared 1 base from V and 5 bases from J, leaving 11 bases between. This CDR3 region has 14 residues. Germline CDR1 and CDR2: LNHDA and SQIVND (reference sequence). Here the CDR3 DNA reads TGTGCCAGTAGTATAGGACCCTCGGGTACTGAAGCTTTCTTT. Its translation: CASSIGPSGTEAFF.

This CDR3 reads CATSSSGSFPFYEQYF. For the CDR3, the DNA is TGTGCCACCAGCAGTAGCGGGAGCTTCCCATTCTACGAGCAGTACTTC. This sequence joins TRBV15 and TRBJ2-7; TRBD2 matches at 9 bases. V gave up 3 bases and J gave up 3 bases; unmatched junction bases: 9. The CDR3 is 16 amino acids. CDR1 and CDR2 from the germline V gene are LNHNV and YYDKDF (reference sequence).

The gene calls are TRBV20-1 and TRBJ1-1; D unclear. Germline lookup yields CDR1 DFQATT and CDR2 SNEGSKA (reference sequence). The CDR3 covers 10 residues. The V and J ends lost 3 bases and 3 bases respectively, with 2 bases between them. The CDR3 DNA follows: TGCAGTGCTAGGTACACTGAAGCTTTCTTT. This codes for CSARYTEAFF.

The CDR3 region is CASASGTYNEQFF. CDR3 coding DNA: TGTGCTAGTGCTAGCGGTACTTACAATGAGCAGTTCTTC. The genes are TRBV12-5 and TRBJ2-1; 7 bases fit TRBD2. The V and J ends lost 7 bases and 4 bases, in that order; junction bases with no gene match: 4. Germline V CDR1 and CDR2: LGHNT, FRNRAP. The CDR3 runs to 13 residues.

The rearrangement links TRBV7-2 to TRBJ1-5, with a weak D call TRBD1 (6 bases). The germline V and J ends were trimmed by 4 bases and 2 bases, with 12 bases remaining between them. Germline-derived CDR1 and CDR2 are SGHTA and FQGNSA. This CDR3 has 15 amino acids. The CDR3: CASSSGEKGNQPQHF. The CDR3 DNA reads TGTGCCAGCAGCTCAGGGGAGAAGGGCAATCAGCCCCAGCATTTT.

The chain uses TRBV2 and TRBJ2-3; 7 bases map to TRBD1. The V segment lost 10 bases and the J segment 6 bases; nucleotides outside the gene matches: 16. This CDR3 contains 15 residues. CDR1 and CDR2 (germline): SNHLY, FYNNEI. As DNA, the CDR3 is TGTGCCAACCTAAAATCGGACAGGCGTAAGGATACGCAGTATTTT. It is translated as CANLKSDRRKDTQYF.

V is TRBV19 and J is TRBJ2-2, with D unclear. CDR3 size: 16 residues. Trimming shortened V by 3 bases and J by 1 base, and 12 bases separated the two germline ends. Germline values: CDR1 LNHDA, CDR2 SQIVND (reference sequence). The CDR3 DNA is TGTGCCAGTAGTATTCTTAACGGCCAGAACACCGGGGAGCTGTTTTTT. Translated, it gives CASSILNGQNTGELFF.

The rearrangement uses TRBV30 and TRBJ2-7, with 8 positions matching TRBD1. CDR1 and CDR2 from the germline V gene are GTSNPN and SVGIG (reference sequence). Germline trimming cut 0 bases from V and 2 bases from J; bases unmatched to any gene: 3. The CDR3 consists of 14 residues. The CDR3 sequence: CAWSVWTGTYEQYF. CDR3 nucleotide sequence: TGTGCCTGGAGTGTATGGACAGGGACCTACGAGCAGTACTTC.

This sequence joins TRBV11-2 and TRBJ2-3; TRBD2 matches at 14 bases. The length of the CDR3 is 17 residues. Germline V gene lookup returns CDR1 SGHAT and CDR2 FQNNGV. V shed 2 bases and J 4 bases; nucleotides not matched to a gene: 5. CDR3 in DNA: TGTGCCAGCAGCTTAACCCGACTAGCGGGAGGGGCAGATACGCAGTATTTT. Encoded protein: CASSLTRLAGGADTQYF.

This sequence joins TRBV6-1 and TRBJ1-4, with 12 positions matching TRBD1. Looked up from germline, CDR1 is MNHNS and CDR2 is SASEGT. The CDR3 runs to 16 residues. Trimming at V came to 4 bases and at J to 5 bases, leaving 5 bases not matched to a gene. In DNA, the CDR3 is TGTGCCAGCAGTGGGGACAGGGGGCTCCAGAATGAAAAACTGTTTTTT. Protein product: CASSGDRGLQNEKLFF.

The CDR3 DNA is TGTGCCAGTAGTATTTTGGGCGACGGGGAGCTGTTTTTT. Translated: CASSILGDGELFF. The chain couples TRBV19 to TRBJ2-2; D gene unclear. The germline V and J ends were trimmed by 3 bases and 7 bases, with 9 bases remaining between them. The germline gives CDR1 LNHDA, CDR2 SQIVND (reference sequence). The CDR3 spans 13 residues.

The V and J genes are TRBV5-1 and TRBJ2-5; 7 nucleotides agree with TRBD1. The length of the CDR3 is 18 residues. Germline loops: CDR1 SGHRS, CDR2 YFSETQ. Trimming at V came to 6 bases and at J to 0 bases, leaving 17 bases not matched to a gene. The CDR3 region is CASMVGQARIRYQETQYF. The CDR3 bases are TGCGCCAGCATGGTTGGACAGGCTCGAATTAGGTACCAAGAGACCCAGTACTTC.

The genes are TRBV6-4 and TRBJ2-3; 7 bases line up with TRBD2. Trimming cost V 3 bases and J 0 bases; bases outside gene matches: 9. The CDR3 is made up of 17 amino acids. Germline loops: CDR1 MRHNA, CDR2 SNTAGT. CDR3 bases: TGTGCCAGCAGTGATTTTTTCAAGCGGGGTAGCACAGATACGCAGTATTTT. This gives the protein CASSDFFKRGSTDTQYF.

A remark on this clone: This sample also contains other DNA sequences that code for the same CDR3. The chain joins TRBV18 to TRBJ1-1; D might be TRBD1 (6 bases). CDR1 and CDR2 from the germline V gene are KGHSH and LQKENI. Trimming cost V 2 bases and J 1 base, with 8 bases left between them. The CDR3 consists of 14 residues. The CDR3 is CASSPLGQNTEAFF. CDR3 coding DNA: TGTGCCAGCTCACCATTGGGACAGAACACTGAAGCTTTCTTT. Based on the CDR3 plus reference TRBV18 and TRBJ1-1, the full variable domain is NAGVMQNPRHLVRRRGQEARLRCSPMKGHSHVYWYRQLPEEGLKFMVYLQKENIIDESGMPKERFSAEFPKEGPSILRIQQVVRGDSAAYFCASSPLGQNTEAFFGQGTRLTVV.